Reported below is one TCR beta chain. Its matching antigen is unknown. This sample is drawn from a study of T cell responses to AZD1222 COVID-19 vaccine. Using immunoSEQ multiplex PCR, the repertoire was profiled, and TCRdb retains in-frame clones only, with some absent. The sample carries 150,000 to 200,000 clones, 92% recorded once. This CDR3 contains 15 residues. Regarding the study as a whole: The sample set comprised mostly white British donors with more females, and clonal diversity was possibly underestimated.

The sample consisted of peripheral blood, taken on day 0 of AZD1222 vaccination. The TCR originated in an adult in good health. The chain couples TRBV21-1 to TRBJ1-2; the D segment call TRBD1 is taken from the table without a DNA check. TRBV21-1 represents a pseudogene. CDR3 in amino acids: CASSSRTGGRDGYTF. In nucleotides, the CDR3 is TGTGCCAGCAGCTCAAGGACAGGGGGCAGGGATGGCTACACCTTC.